Below, 30 T cell receptor beta chains from the same sample are listed, as sequenced in a study of T cells in Graves' hyperthyroidism and ophthalmopathy. It was RNA transcripts that yielded the amplified TCR beta CDR3 regions. RT-PCR in the first round (using the HTBI primer set) targeted the TCR CDR3. TCRdb re-derived calls from the multiplex PCR reads in MiXCR, one entry per CDR3 protein. The sample has about 740,000 distinct CDR3 sequences, approximately 15% seen once. Material for sequencing was blood. These receptors were taken from a woman aged 18-29 years with Graves' hyperthyroidism.

This sequence joins TRBV4-1 and TRBJ2-1; D is unresolved. The germline CDR1 and CDR2 sequences are MGHRA and YSYEKL. The CDR3 is made up of 15 amino acids. The germline V and J ends were trimmed by 4 bases and 5 bases, with 15 bases remaining between them. The CDR3 nucleotides read TGCGCCAGCAGCCCGCTCGTTGGGGTTAACAATGAGCAGTTCTTC. Translation: CASSPLVGVNNEQFF.

The chain uses TRBV19 and TRBJ1-1, with 7 bases identical to TRBD1. Trimming removed 6 bases from V and 0 bases from J; junction bases left unmatched: 4. The CDR3 spans 14 residues. Germline CDR1 reads LNHDA; CDR2 reads SQIVND (reference sequence). The CDR3 here is CASRGTAMNTEAFF. In DNA, the CDR3 is TGTGCCAGTAGAGGGACAGCGATGAACACTGAAGCTTTCTTT.

This clonotype has ten or more counts. This sequence joins TRBV6-5 and TRBJ1-1, with D unresolved. The V gene's germline CDR1 is MNHEY and CDR2 SVGAGI. The CDR3 runs to 13 residues. Trimming removed 0 bases at V and 8 bases at J, with 10 bases between. The CDR3 region is CASSYSIRREAFF. DNA of the CDR3: TGTGCCAGCAGTTACTCGATCAGGAGAGAAGCTTTCTTT.

This clonotype was observed a few times. The J gene is TRBJ2-7, the V gene TRBV27, with D hard to call. Germline V gene data show CDR1 as MNHEY and CDR2 as SMNVEV (reference sequence). This CDR3 region has 14 residues. V lost 6 bases and J lost 0, with 12 bases in between. CDR3 sequence: CASRGRKGSYEQYF. CDR3 in DNA: TGTGCCAGCAGGGGCAGAAAAGGCTCCTACGAGCAGTACTTC.

In this sample, this clonotype turned up many times. The gene calls are TRBV20-1 and TRBJ2-7, with a possible D match to TRBD1 (6 bases). The V end was cut by 6 bases, the J end by 9 bases, with 21 bases between. Per the germline V gene, CDR1 is DFQATT and CDR2 is SNEGSKA (reference sequence). The CDR3 consists of 13 residues. This chain's CDR3 is CSAENRAAPGQYF. In DNA, the CDR3 is TGCAGTGCCGAAAACAGGGCGGCACCGGGGCAGTACTTC.

This clonotype was seen many times. This chain links TRBV28 with TRBJ1-2; no definite D call. The CDR3 is 13 residues long. The germline V and J ends were trimmed by 5 bases and 7 bases, with 14 bases remaining between them. CDR1 and CDR2 from the germline V gene are MDHEN and SYDVKM. The CDR3 here is CASSLPPEVGYTF. As DNA, the CDR3 is TGTGCCAGCAGTCTTCCCCCGGAGGTTGGCTACACCTTC.

In its sample, this clonotype was seen many times. The chain combines TRBV6-1 with TRBJ1-2; 7 bases are a match to TRBD1. Germline-derived CDR1 and CDR2 are MNHNS and SASEGT. The V and J ends lost 7 bases and 7 bases, in that order; junction bases with no gene match: 15. The length of the CDR3 is 15 residues. The DNA for the CDR3 is TGTGCCAGCATCTCGCCGAGACAGGGTCTTGGTGGCTACACCTTC. This encodes CASISPRQGLGGYTF.

The chain combines TRBV20-1 with TRBJ2-4; D may be TRBD2 (5 bases). The CDR3 extends over 13 amino acids. V lost 2 bases and J lost 6, with 11 bases in between. Germline-derived CDR1 and CDR2 are DFQATT and SNEGSKA (reference sequence). Here the CDR3 reads CSARLSSRNIQYF. In DNA, the CDR3 is TGCAGTGCTAGATTGTCTAGCCGAAACATTCAGTACTTC.

V is TRBV3-1 and J is TRBJ1-3, with D possibly matching TRBD1 (6 bases). The germline V gene encodes CDR1 LGHDT and CDR2 YNNKEL (reference sequence). The CDR3 spans 15 residues. The V end lost 3 bases, the J end lost 2 bases, and 11 bases lay between the germline ends. CDR3 protein: CASSQGATAGNTIYF. Written as DNA, the CDR3 is TGTGCCAGCAGCCAGGGGGCTACGGCTGGAAACACCATATATTTT.

The table lists this clonotype with many counts. CDR3 sequence reads: CASRTRGQGRGHNQPQHF. CDR3 nucleotides: TGTGCCAGCCGCACAAGGGGGCAGGGCCGGGGCCACAATCAGCCCCAGCATTTT. The chain carries TRBV28 and TRBJ1-5, with TRBD1 matching 7 bases. CDR1 MDHEN and CDR2 SYDVKM come from the germline V gene. J gave up 3 bases and V 8 bases, and 19 bases lay outside the gene matches. This CDR3 has 18 residues.

This clonotype was seen at least ten times. In DNA, the CDR3 is TGTGCCATCAGTGAATTCGAGGGAGGAGAGACCCAGTACTTC. Its translation: CAISEFEGGETQYF. The chain joins TRBV10-3 to TRBJ2-5, with a weak D call TRBD2 (6 bases). This CDR3 has 14 amino acids. The V and J ends lost 3 bases and 4 bases respectively, with 12 bases between them. The V gene's germline CDR1 is ENHRY and CDR2 SYGVKD.

The chain employs TRBV2 and TRBJ2-3; TRBD2 aligns across 9 bases. This CDR3 contains 14 residues. CDR1 and CDR2 from the germline V gene are SNHLY and FYNNEI. With V trimmed by 11 bases and J by 2 bases, 8 bases remained unmatched. CDR3 sequence reads: CAVKAGGHTDTQYF. In nucleotides, the CDR3 is TGTGCCGTGAAAGCGGGAGGTCACACAGATACGCAGTATTTT.

The chain combines TRBV9 with TRBJ2-1; TRBD2 aligns across 10 bases. J lost 6 bases, V lost 0 bases, and 3 bases had no gene match. The CDR3 runs to 15 residues. In germline, CDR1 is SGDLS, CDR2 YYNGEE. The CDR3 region is CASSVASGSSNEQFF. DNA of the CDR3: TGTGCCAGCAGCGTAGCTAGCGGGAGTAGCAATGAGCAGTTCTTC.

The chain couples TRBV24-1 to TRBJ2-4; D ambiguous. Per the germline V gene, CDR1 is KGHDR and CDR2 is SFDVKD. V lost 7 bases and J lost 3, with 21 bases in between. This CDR3 comprises 17 residues. The CDR3 DNA is TGTGCCACCAGCTTCCTTAGGACCGTGCTACGCAAAAACATTCAGTACTTC. Residues: CATSFLRTVLRKNIQYF.

The chain joins TRBV29-1 to TRBJ2-3; tentative D call: TRBD1 (5 bases). Trimming removed 7 bases from V and 8 bases from J, with 19 bases in between. This CDR3 contains 13 residues. Germline V gene lookup returns CDR1 SQVTM and CDR2 ANQGSEA. The CDR3 region has the DNA TGCAGCGGTCGTGGGGCGACGATGGGTACGCAGTATTTT. This sequence encodes CSGRGATMGTQYF.

This clonotype has a count of ten or more. This chain uses TRBV7-2 with TRBJ1-5; TRBD1 might be the D (5 bases). The CDR3 consists of 16 residues. Deletions cut 1 base from V and 0 bases from J, with 10 bases between. Germline loops: CDR1 SGHTA, CDR2 FQGNSA. As DNA, the CDR3 is TGTGCCAGCAGCTTAGTGCGGACATATAGCAATCAGCCCCAGCATTTT. This gives the protein CASSLVRTYSNQPQHF.

Many counts were recorded for this clonotype. The chain uses TRBV20-1 and TRBJ2-7; D is possibly TRBD1 (6 bases). The CDR3 covers 14 residues. V lost 0 bases and J lost 0, with 9 bases in between. CDR1 and CDR2 from the germline V gene are DFQATT and SNEGSKA (reference sequence). CDR3 region: CSARDRGYSYEQYF. CDR3 sequence (DNA): TGCAGTGCTAGAGACAGGGGCTACTCCTACGAGCAGTACTTC.

The V and J genes are TRBV15 and TRBJ2-7, with a possible D match to TRBD1 (7 bases). CDR1 is LNHNV, CDR2 YYDKDF, per germline (reference sequence). Trimming took off 3 bases at V and 3 bases at J, with 15 bases between the two ends. The CDR3 sequence is 15 residues long. CDR3 DNA: TGTGCCACCAGCAGGGAGGGACAGCCCGGCTACGAGCAGTACTTC. Translated: CATSREGQPGYEQYF.

This clonotype was counted many times. The chain carries TRBV2 and TRBJ1-1; D gene uncertain. CDR3 length equals 10 residues. Germline V lookup: CDR1 SNHLY, CDR2 FYNNEI. Trimming took off 10 bases at V and 5 bases at J, with 8 bases between the two ends. DNA of the CDR3: TGTGCCACCCTGACGACTGAAGCTTTCTTT. This translates into CATLTTEAFF.

The V call is TRBV7-2, the J call TRBJ1-6; 7 positions agree with TRBD1. J was trimmed by 10 bases and V by 3 bases; bases with no gene match: 3. The V gene's germline CDR1 is SGHTA and CDR2 FQGNSA. The CDR3 is 13 residues long. The CDR3 loop reads CASSLAGGSPLHF. CDR3 DNA sequence: TGTGCCAGCAGCTTGGCAGGGGGATCACCCCTCCACTTT.

The rearrangement uses TRBV6-1 and TRBJ2-2; the D is unclear. The length of the CDR3 is 15 residues. In germline, CDR1 is MNHNS, CDR2 SASEGT. V gave up 7 bases and J gave up 5 bases, with 17 bases separating them. Here the CDR3 DNA reads TGTGCCAGCAAAAGGTTAATGCTAATGACCGGGGAGCTGTTTTTT. This codes for CASKRLMLMTGELFF.

The chain recombines TRBV19 with TRBJ1-2, with D possibly being TRBD1 (6 bases). CDR3 length equals 17 residues. Germline CDR1 reads LNHDA; CDR2 reads SQIVND (reference sequence). V dropped 0 bases and J dropped 2 bases, with 16 bases sitting between them. The CDR3 region has the DNA TGTGCCAGTAGTATAGACAGGGGCGGAAGACCCAACTATGGCTACACCTTC. Translated, it gives CASSIDRGGRPNYGYTF.

This clonotype showed up many times. This CDR3 is CASSPLRQGGGTFGKLFF. Here the CDR3 DNA reads TGTGCCAGCAGTCCCCTTAGACAGGGCGGGGGTACTTTTGGAAAACTGTTTTTT. This chain joins TRBV28 and TRBJ1-4; 7 bases are shared with TRBD1. Germline V gene lookup returns CDR1 MDHEN and CDR2 SYDVKM. The CDR3 runs 18 residues. The V and J ends lost 5 bases and 10 bases, in that order; junction bases with no gene match: 22.

This clonotype was detected many times. This chain uses TRBV7-8 with TRBJ2-7; a weak D match, TRBD2 (7 bases). Germline CDR1 is SGHVS and CDR2 is FQNEAQ. This CDR3 contains 16 residues. V dropped 3 bases and J dropped 2 bases, with 17 bases sitting between them. DNA of the CDR3: TGTGCCAGCAGCTTGGTGCTAGGGGGGGGTACCTACGAGCAGTACTTC. Translated: CASSLVLGGGTYEQYF.

This clonotype was detected many times. The V and J genes are TRBV13 and TRBJ2-1, with D perhaps TRBD2 (6 bases). There are 16 residues in the CDR3. The germline V and J ends were trimmed by 4 bases and 6 bases, with 19 bases remaining between them. The germline CDR1 and CDR2 sequences are PRHDT and FYEKMQ (reference sequence). CDR3 nucleotides: TGTGCCAGCAGCTCGGAGGCGGGACTGGCCTCCAATGAGCAGTTCTTC. Amino acids: CASSSEAGLASNEQFF.

The chain combines TRBV18 with TRBJ2-7; 7 bases are a match to TRBD1. Germline V lookup: CDR1 KGHSH, CDR2 LQKENI. This CDR3 has 14 amino acids. V shed 5 bases, J shed 5 bases, and the junction held 9 bases outside the gene matches. In nucleotides, the CDR3 is TGTGCCAGCTCATCGTGGACAGGTAACGACGAGCAGTACTTC. Translated, it gives CASSSWTGNDEQYF.

There are a few counts of this clonotype. This chain joins TRBV12-3 or TRBV12-4 and TRBJ1-3; D is possibly TRBD1 (6 bases). The CDR3 extends over 15 amino acids. The V end was cut by 2 bases, the J end by 4 bases, with 12 bases between. The CDR3 DNA follows: TGTGCCAGCAGTTTATACCGGGACAAGGGAAACACCATATATTTT. Amino acid sequence: CASSLYRDKGNTIYF.

In this sample, this clonotype turned up many times. The chain employs TRBV20-1 and TRBJ2-7, with D maybe TRBD1 (5 bases). V lost 1 base and J lost 0, with 10 bases in between. Germline CDR1 reads DFQATT; CDR2 reads SNEGSKA (reference sequence). The CDR3 loop spans 14 amino acids. This CDR3 is CSARVRGDSYEQYF. Here the CDR3 DNA reads TGCAGTGCTAGAGTTAGGGGTGACTCCTACGAGCAGTACTTC.

The chain is built from TRBV6-1 and TRBJ2-5; D is possibly TRBD1 or TRBD2 (5 bases each). This CDR3 comprises 16 residues. V was trimmed by 6 bases and J by 1 base, leaving 18 bases between them. Per germline, CDR1 MNHNS and CDR2 SASEGT. The CDR3 here is CASRKRPGPFQETQYF. In nucleotides, the CDR3 is TGTGCCAGCAGGAAGAGACCGGGACCGTTCCAAGAGACCCAGTACTTC.

There are many counts of this clonotype. The chain links TRBV6-2 or TRBV6-3 to TRBJ2-3, with no clear D. V lost 2 bases and J lost 0, with 9 bases in between. The germline V gene encodes CDR1 MNHEY and CDR2 SVGEGT. CDR3 length: 15 amino acids. The CDR3 DNA follows: TGTGCCAGCAGTTACCTATCTACCAGCACAGATACGCAGTATTTT. It codes for CASSYLSTSTDTQYF.